One and the same sample provided the 29 T cell receptor beta chains below, sequenced in a study of PD-L1 blockade in urothelial cancer. TCRdb's table, derived via immunoSEQ multiplex PCR, lists solely in-frame clones and lacks some. The data show approximately 50,000 clones, with about 80% seen just once and less than 1.5% held by the top ten. Time point defined: pretreatment peripheral blood. This sample comprised PBMCs, obtained around atezolizumab (anti-PD-L1) treatment. The receptors derive from a man aged 45-65 years with urothelial cancer.

The chain combines TRBV5-1 with TRBJ2-1, with 8 positions matching TRBD2. The CDR3 spans 15 residues. Looked up from germline, CDR1 is SGHRS and CDR2 is YFSETQ. The junction had 9 bases not matched to a gene; V was cut back by 4 bases and J by 6 bases. In DNA form, the CDR3 reads TGCGCCAGCAGCCCGGGACTAGAAGCGTCCAATGAGCAGTTCTTC. Translation gives CASSPGLEASNEQFF.

The chain joins TRBV18 to TRBJ1-1; D ambiguous. This CDR3 spans 13 amino acids. Deletions cut 4 bases from V and 1 base from J, with 7 bases between. Germline assignment: CDR1 KGHSH and CDR2 LQKENI. The DNA for the CDR3 is TGTGCCAGCTCACAAAACGGGAACACTGAAGCTTTCTTT. Its protein is CASSQNGNTEAFF.

This clone has only one observation. The V and J genes are TRBV9 and TRBJ2-3, with 7 bases fitting TRBD2. The length of the CDR3 is 15 residues. Germline V gives CDR1 SGDLS, CDR2 YYNGEE. Trimming took 2 bases from V and 2 from J; bases not matched to a gene: 5. The CDR3 bases are TGTGCCAGCAGCGTGTTCCGGGGGGACACAGATACGCAGTATTTT. Translating gives CASSVFRGDTDTQYF.

V and J are TRBV10-2 and TRBJ1-4; 7 bases fit TRBD1. CDR1 and CDR2 (germline): WSHSY, SAAADI. This CDR3 has 12 residues. Unmatched junction bases numbered 4, after V lost 5 bases and J lost 10 bases. The CDR3 is CASSLTGRKLFF. The CDR3 DNA reads as TGCGCCAGCAGTTTGACAGGGCGAAAACTGTTTTTT.

The chain employs TRBV28 and TRBJ2-7; 7 bases are shared with TRBD1. The germline V gene encodes CDR1 MDHEN and CDR2 SYDVKM. The CDR3 contains 14 residues. With V trimmed by 3 bases and J by 3 bases, 5 bases remained unmatched. CDR3: CASSFEQGHYEQYF. The CDR3 coding sequence is TGTGCCAGCAGTTTTGAACAGGGGCACTACGAGCAGTACTTC. The full variable domain, completed using reference TRBV28 and TRBJ2-7, is DVKVTQSSRYLVKRTGEKVFLECVQDMDHENMFWYRQDPGLGLRLIYFSYDVKMKEKGDIPEGYSVSREKKERFSLILESASTNQTSMYLCASSFEQGHYEQYFGPGTRLTVT.

The gene calls are TRBV2 and TRBJ2-2; D might be TRBD1 (6 bases). Trimming removed 8 bases from V and 8 bases from J, with 18 bases in between. Germline V gives CDR1 SNHLY, CDR2 FYNNEI. The CDR3 has 14 residues. The CDR3 DNA is TGTGCCAGCTTAACAACAGGGTCTGCGGGGGAGCTGTTTTTT. Amino acids: CASLTTGSAGELFF.

The chain uses TRBV27 and TRBJ1-5; D remains ambiguous. This CDR3 spans 13 amino acids. The V end was cut by 3 bases, the J end by 9 bases, with 12 bases between. Per germline, CDR1 MNHEY and CDR2 SMNVEV (reference sequence). The CDR3 nucleotides are TGTGCCAGCAGTTTCTCCGGGTTTGGGCCCCAGCATTTT. Translated: CASSFSGFGPQHF.

The chain carries TRBV6-1 and TRBJ1-1; a weak D match, TRBD1 (6 bases). The CDR3 extends over 14 amino acids. Per germline, CDR1 MNHNS and CDR2 SASEGT. V lost 5 bases and J 5 bases, leaving 15 bases between the germline ends. CDR3 in amino acids: CASSQGGLGTEAFF. CDR3 DNA sequence: TGTGCCAGCAGTCAAGGGGGACTTGGGACTGAAGCTTTCTTT.

V usage is TRBV11-2 and J usage is TRBJ2-1, with TRBD2 identical over 11 bases. The V segment lost 0 bases and the J segment 5 bases; nucleotides outside the gene matches: 6. Germline-derived CDR1 and CDR2 are SGHAT and FQNNGV. The CDR3 is 17 residues long. Here the CDR3 reads CASSLDNASGRNNEQFF. The CDR3 bases are TGTGCCAGCAGCTTAGATAACGCTAGCGGGAGGAACAATGAGCAGTTCTTC.

V usage is TRBV11-3 and J usage is TRBJ2-2, with TRBD2 matching 7 bases. Germline V gene sequence: CDR1 SGHNT, CDR2 YENEEA. The CDR3 is made up of 15 amino acids. V lost 5 bases to trimming and J lost 2 bases; unmatched junction nucleotides: 5. The CDR3 sequence: CASSPSGPNTGELFF. DNA of the CDR3: TGTGCCAGCAGCCCTAGCGGACCAAACACCGGGGAGCTGTTTTTT.

The rearrangement joins TRBV11-2 to TRBJ2-5; the match to TRBD2 covers 12 bases. Germline loops: CDR1 SGHAT, CDR2 FQNNGV. With V trimmed by 5 bases and J by 2 bases, 3 bases remained unmatched. The CDR3 totals 15 residues. The CDR3 coding sequence is TGTGCCAGCAGCACTGGGACTAGCGGGCAAGAGACCCAGTACTTC. Translated: CASSTGTSGQETQYF.

This clone has a count of ten or more. This chain links TRBV10-3 with TRBJ1-1; 10 bases line up with TRBD1. CDR3 size: 13 residues. The V gene end was trimmed by 7 bases and the J gene end by 5 bases; junction bases not matched to a gene: 4. Germline values: CDR1 ENHRY, CDR2 SYGVKD. The CDR3 loop is CAIKTGGLTEAFF. The CDR3 bases are TGTGCCATCAAGACAGGGGGCTTGACTGAAGCTTTCTTT.

The J gene is TRBJ2-7, the V gene TRBV27; 10 bases are shared with TRBD2. After removal of 5 bases from V and 2 bases from J, the junction contained 0 bases not matched to a gene. From germline, CDR1 is MNHEY and CDR2 SMNVEV (reference sequence). CDR3 length equals 13 residues. CDR3 sequence: CASSSGRAYEQYF. The CDR3 bases are TGTGCCAGCAGTAGCGGGAGGGCCTACGAGCAGTACTTC.

This clone was observed once. The J gene is TRBJ2-7, the V gene TRBV4-3; TRBD2 aligns across 13 bases. This CDR3 is built from 15 residues. Germline values: CDR1 LGHNA, CDR2 YSLEER. The V gene end was trimmed by 4 bases and the J gene end by 2 bases; junction bases not matched to a gene: 2. CDR3 sequence reads: CASSPGLAGAYEQYF. The CDR3 coding sequence is TGCGCCAGCAGCCCCGGACTAGCGGGGGCCTACGAGCAGTACTTC.

V gene TRBV10-3 combines with J gene TRBJ2-1; TRBD2 matches at 7 bases. Germline CDR1 is ENHRY and CDR2 is SYGVKD. Losses at the gene ends were 7 bases for V and 4 bases for J; bases not matched to a gene: 4. The CDR3 runs 13 residues. CDR3 coding DNA: TGTGCCATCACCTCCGGGGGGTACAATGAGCAGTTCTTC. Protein product: CAITSGGYNEQFF.

This sequence joins TRBV30 and TRBJ1-3; the D gene is possibly TRBD1 (6 bases). From germline, CDR1 is GTSNPN and CDR2 SVGIG (reference sequence). CDR3 length equals 14 residues. V was cut by 4 bases and J by 4 bases, with 14 bases left in between. CDR3 DNA sequence: TGTGCCTGGACCTCGACAGGCGACGGAAACACCATATATTTT. Translation gives CAWTSTGDGNTIYF.

This chain connects TRBV30 to TRBJ2-7; a possible D gene is TRBD1 (5 bases). Germline lookup yields CDR1 GTSNPN and CDR2 SVGIG (reference sequence). Between the trimmed V and J ends, which lost 4 bases and 0 bases, there was a span of 13 bases. The CDR3 is 14 amino acids. In DNA form, the CDR3 reads TGTGCCTGGAACGGACAAGATAGCTCCTACGAGCAGTACTTC. Residues: CAWNGQDSSYEQYF.

This clone has just a few counts. The gene calls are TRBV5-1 and TRBJ1-2; 8 bases match TRBD1. Germline CDR1 and CDR2: SGHRS and YFSETQ. The J segment lost 6 bases and the V segment lost 2 bases, leaving 6 bases of the junction unmatched. The length of the CDR3 is 14 residues. CDR3 DNA: TGCGCCAGCAGCTTAGACAGGGGATCGGATGGCTACACCTTC. As protein: CASSLDRGSDGYTF.

This chain's CDR3 is CASSLSGRGGTEAFF. In DNA form, the CDR3 reads TGTGCCAGCAGCTTGTCCGGTCGGGGAGGCACTGAAGCTTTCTTT. This sequence joins TRBV5-6 and TRBJ1-1; unclear D gene. The CDR3 covers 15 residues. The germline CDR1 and CDR2 sequences are SGHDT and YYEEEE. Trimming removed 1 base at V and 4 bases at J, with 14 bases between. Filled out from reference TRBV5-6 and TRBJ1-1, the complete variable domain reads DAGVTQSPTHLIKTRGQQVTLRCSPKSGHDTVSWYQQALGQGPQFIFQYYEEEERQRGNFPDRFSGHQFPNYSSELNVNALLLGDSALYLCASSLSGRGGTEAFFGQGTRLTVV.

CDR3 coding DNA: TGTGCCAGCAGCTTACTCGGGGGAGAGGGGACAGATACGCAGTATTTT. Translating it yields CASSLLGGEGTDTQYF. The chain is built from TRBV11-3 and TRBJ2-3, with D possibly being TRBD2 (6 bases). Trimming pared 2 bases from V and 3 bases from J, leaving 15 bases between. This CDR3 is built from 16 residues. Germline V CDR1 and CDR2: SGHNT, YENEEA.

The chain uses TRBV28 and TRBJ2-3, with D possibly matching TRBD2 (5 bases). Germline V lookup: CDR1 MDHEN, CDR2 SYDVKM. CDR3 length: 13 residues. Trimming removed 10 bases at V and 1 base at J, with 12 bases between. The CDR3 DNA follows: TGTGCCACCTTCGCGGGCGGCACAGATACGCAGTATTTT. Translating it yields CATFAGGTDTQYF.

The chain couples TRBV9 to TRBJ2-2; D uncertain. V lost 4 bases and J 0 bases, leaving 13 bases between the germline ends. The CDR3 has 16 residues. Germline lookup yields CDR1 SGDLS and CDR2 YYNGEE. CDR3 sequence reads: CASSLTPISNTGELFF. The DNA of the CDR3 is TGTGCCAGCAGCCTAACCCCCATATCGAACACCGGGGAGCTGTTTTTT.

V gene TRBV10-3 combines with J gene TRBJ2-7; D possibly corresponds to TRBD1 (7 bases). Germline lookup yields CDR1 ENHRY and CDR2 SYGVKD. The CDR3 has 14 residues. The V end lost 7 bases, the J end lost 3 bases, and 16 bases lay between the germline ends. This CDR3 is CAINPRGVDYEQYF. CDR3 sequence (DNA): TGTGCCATCAATCCCAGGGGGGTTGACTACGAGCAGTACTTC.

This chain links TRBV10-3 with TRBJ1-2, with 9 positions matching TRBD1. CDR1 is ENHRY, CDR2 SYGVKD, per germline. The J segment lost 0 bases and the V segment lost 6 bases, leaving 8 bases of the junction unmatched. This CDR3 contains 16 residues. The CDR3 protein is CAISDGTGMSNYGYTF. In nucleotides, the CDR3 is TGTGCCATCAGCGACGGGACAGGGATGTCTAACTATGGCTACACCTTC.

This clone was seen more than once but under ten times. V usage is TRBV5-1 and J usage is TRBJ2-7; D is possibly TRBD1 (6 bases). This CDR3 contains 14 residues. From germline, CDR1 is SGHRS and CDR2 YFSETQ. Trimming stripped 2 bases from V and 6 bases from J, with 15 bases between. CDR3 bases: TGCGCCAGCAGCTTAACTGGGCCAGGGGTCGAGCAGTACTTC. It encodes CASSLTGPGVEQYF.

The genes are TRBV18 and TRBJ2-6; D gene unclear. V was shortened by 2 bases and J by 0 bases, with 17 bases between the two germline ends. This CDR3 has 19 amino acids. Germline V gene lookup returns CDR1 KGHSH and CDR2 LQKENI. CDR3 region: CASSPGLARRSSGANVLTF. The CDR3 DNA sequence: TGTGCCAGCTCACCAGGTCTCGCCCGGCGGAGCTCTGGGGCCAACGTCCTGACTTTC.

In its sample, this clone was seen once. The chain combines TRBV29-1 with TRBJ2-5; 9 bases are a match to TRBD1. V was pared by 6 bases and J by 5 bases, with 7 bases of the junction left unmatched. CDR1 SQVTM and CDR2 ANQGSEA come from the germline V gene. The length of the CDR3 is 13 residues. CDR3 DNA: TGCAGCGTATACAGGGGGCTAGACGAGACCCAGTACTTC. Translation: CSVYRGLDETQYF.

To note about this clone: Other DNA sequences in this specimen translate into the identical CDR3. Here the CDR3 reads CASSLQGSGANVLTF. The CDR3 nucleotides are TGTGCCAGCAGTTTACAGGGCTCTGGGGCCAACGTCCTGACTTTC. The V and J genes are TRBV27 and TRBJ2-6; TRBD1 is a possible D gene (5 bases). CDR3 size: 15 residues. Germline lookup yields CDR1 MNHEY and CDR2 SMNVEV (reference sequence). Between the trimmed V and J ends, which lost 2 bases and 0 bases, there was a span of 5 bases.

In DNA form, the CDR3 reads TGTGCCAGCAGCGTAGGAGCGGGGAAGACTAGCACAGATACGCAGTATTTT. As protein: CASSVGAGKTSTDTQYF. The chain is built from TRBV9 and TRBJ2-3; TRBD2 matches 7 bases. There are 17 residues in the CDR3. The germline V gene encodes CDR1 SGDLS and CDR2 YYNGEE. J was trimmed by 0 bases and V by 0 bases; bases with no gene match: 7.